These 29 T cell receptor beta chains came from one sample sequenced in a study of T cell changes during pregnancy in multiple sclerosis. Produced via immunoSEQ multiplex PCR; TCRdb's table is partial and in-frame only. In the table there are about 42,000 clones, roughly 90% of which are singletons. Sequenced here: CD4+ T cells from peripheral blood mononuclear cells, sampled in the second trimester of pregnancy. The receptors here all came from a female donor with multiple sclerosis, enrolled in a pregnancy study.

V usage is TRBV6-1 and J usage is TRBJ2-7, with 7 bases identical to TRBD1. The J segment lost 2 bases and the V segment lost 7 bases, leaving 2 bases of the junction unmatched. Germline CDR1 reads MNHNS; CDR2 reads SASEGT. The CDR3 has 12 amino acids. The CDR3 loop reads CASKDRPYEQYF. For the CDR3, the DNA is TGTGCCAGCAAGGACAGGCCCTACGAGCAGTACTTC.

V usage is TRBV28 and J usage is TRBJ2-7; D ambiguous. The germline CDR1 and CDR2 sequences are MDHEN and SYDVKM. Trimming stripped 6 bases from V and 3 bases from J, with 6 bases between. This CDR3 comprises 11 residues. Here the CDR3 reads CASSINYEQYF. The CDR3 DNA reads TGTGCCAGCAGCATCAACTACGAGCAGTACTTC.

V gene TRBV9 combines with J gene TRBJ2-2; no clear D. The CDR3 is 15 amino acids. V lost 4 bases and J 4 bases, leaving 14 bases between the germline ends. Germline CDR1 and CDR2: SGDLS and YYNGEE. The CDR3 region has the DNA TGTGCCAGCAGCCTCAAGGTGGGCATCACCGGGGAGCTGTTTTTT. Translation: CASSLKVGITGELFF.

This sequence joins TRBV7-2 and TRBJ2-7, with TRBD1 matching 8 bases. Trimming took 5 bases from V and 2 from J; bases not matched to a gene: 11. Germline V lookup: CDR1 SGHTA, CDR2 FQGNSA. The CDR3 loop spans 16 amino acids. In DNA form, the CDR3 reads TGTGCCAGCAGCCACCCCGGGGGACAGGCGACCTACGAGCAGTACTTC. As protein: CASSHPGGQATYEQYF.

In its sample, this clone was seen once. The chain links TRBV28 to TRBJ2-4, with TRBD1 matching over 10 bases. The CDR3 sequence is 17 residues long. The germline gives CDR1 MDHEN, CDR2 SYDVKM. V lost 3 bases and J lost 8; bases outside the gene matches: 13. CDR3 sequence reads: CASSFSRPGQGRDIQYF. The CDR3 bases are TGTGCCAGCAGTTTCTCCCGGCCGGGACAGGGGAGGGACATTCAGTACTTC.

This clone was counted once. The rearrangement uses TRBV6-5 and TRBJ1-2; tentative D call: TRBD1 (5 bases). Trimming stripped 5 bases from V and 8 bases from J, with 18 bases between. Germline V gives CDR1 MNHEY, CDR2 SVGAGI. The CDR3 contains 14 residues. CDR3 bases: TGTGCCAGCAGTAGGGGTGTGCCAGTCTTAGGCTACACCTTC. Encoded protein: CASSRGVPVLGYTF.

The chain combines TRBV6-5 with TRBJ1-2, with TRBD1 matching over 7 bases. There are 13 residues in the CDR3. V lost 10 bases, J lost 6 bases, and 11 bases stayed unmatched. In germline, CDR1 is MNHEY, CDR2 SVGAGI. The CDR3: CATTGRQGHGYTF. CDR3 coding DNA: TGTGCCACGACTGGCAGACAGGGCCATGGCTACACCTTC.

This clone was recorded a few times. The chain uses TRBV11-3 and TRBJ1-4; the D is unclear. The CDR3 is 17 residues long. Trimming took off 5 bases at V and 3 bases at J, with 19 bases between the two ends. Germline V CDR1 and CDR2: SGHNT, YENEEA. CDR3 DNA sequence: TGTGCCAGCAGCCCACGCCCGGGGAATCCGGCTAATGAAAAACTGTTTTTT. Its translation is CASSPRPGNPANEKLFF.

The rearrangement joins TRBV20-1 to TRBJ2-5, with 9 bases identical to TRBD1. J lost 4 bases, V lost 8 bases, and 2 bases had no gene match. This CDR3 is built from 11 residues. Per the germline V gene, CDR1 is DFQATT and CDR2 is SNEGSKA (reference sequence). For the CDR3, the DNA is TGCAGTCCGACAGGGGGAGAGACCCAGTACTTC. Protein sequence: CSPTGGETQYF.

V gene TRBV19 combines with J gene TRBJ2-3; D is undetermined. CDR1 and CDR2 (germline): LNHDA, SQIVND (reference sequence). This CDR3 is built from 14 residues. Trimming shortened V by 3 bases and J by 1 base, and 8 bases separated the two germline ends. CDR3 residues: CASSILTGTDTQYF. The CDR3 nucleotides are TGTGCCAGTAGTATCCTTACGGGCACAGATACGCAGTATTTT.

The chain joins TRBV28 to TRBJ1-1; 9 bases match TRBD1. Germline assignment: CDR1 MDHEN and CDR2 SYDVKM. CDR3 length equals 14 residues. The ends lost 6 bases at V and 6 bases at J; junction bases unmatched: 8. CDR3 amino acids: CASRSTGGAPEAFF. In DNA form, the CDR3 reads TGTGCCAGCAGATCAACAGGGGGCGCTCCTGAAGCTTTCTTT.

The table lists this clone with a few counts. This chain links TRBV2 with TRBJ2-3; possibly TRBD2 for D (5 bases). The CDR3 is 14 amino acids. Trimming removed 8 bases at V and 1 base at J, with 13 bases between. Looked up from germline, CDR1 is SNHLY and CDR2 is FYNNEI. For the CDR3, the DNA is TGTGCCAGCCGCCAAATCGGGGGCACAGATACGCAGTATTTT. It yields the protein CASRQIGGTDTQYF. Full variable domain (missing parts from reference TRBV2 and TRBJ2-3): EPEVTQTPSHQVTQMGQEVILRCVPISNHLYFYWYRQILGQKVEFLVSFYNNEISEKSEIFDDQFSVERPDGSNFTLKIRSTKLEDSAMYFCASRQIGGTDTQYFGPGTRLTVL.

As DNA, the CDR3 is TGCGCCAGCAGTACTAGCGGGAATAGGGTGGATACGCAGTATTTT. Translating it yields CASSTSGNRVDTQYF. This sequence joins TRBV5-1 and TRBJ2-3; 10 bases map to TRBD2. The CDR3 spans 15 residues. The J segment lost 6 bases and the V segment lost 5 bases, leaving 9 bases of the junction unmatched. Per germline, CDR1 SGHRS and CDR2 YFSETQ. The variable domain in full, with the rest retrieved from reference TRBV5-1 and TRBJ2-3, is KAGVTQTPRYLIKTRGQQVTLSCSPISGHRSVSWYQQTPGQGLQFLFEYFSETQRNKGNFPGRFSGRQFSNSRSEMNVSTLELGDSALYLCASSTSGNRVDTQYFGPGTRLTVL.

The CDR3 region has the DNA TGTGCCAGCTCACCATTGTCCGGGACAGGGGTAAACACCATATATTTT. Translation: CASSPLSGTGVNTIYF. This rearrangement joins TRBV18 to TRBJ1-3; 10 positions agree with TRBD1. The CDR3 consists of 16 residues. The V gene's germline CDR1 is KGHSH and CDR2 LQKENI. V lost 2 bases and J lost 6; bases outside the gene matches: 7.

V usage is TRBV7-9 and J usage is TRBJ2-7; TRBD1 might be the D (5 bases). This CDR3 is 14 amino acids long. V shed 1 base and J shed 0 bases, with 7 bases lying between them. Germline V CDR1 and CDR2: SEHNR, FQNEAQ (reference sequence). The CDR3 nucleotides are TGTGCCAGCAGCTTAGGACAGCCCTCCTACGAGCAGTACTTC. This translates into CASSLGQPSYEQYF.

This chain links TRBV7-8 with TRBJ2-2; 10 positions match TRBD1. V lost 5 bases, J lost 5 bases, and 14 bases stayed unmatched. Germline loops: CDR1 SGHVS, CDR2 FQNEAQ. The CDR3 sequence is 18 residues long. The CDR3 region has the DNA TGTGCCAGCAGCCGGGCCGTTCTGGGACAGGGGAAAACCGGGGAGCTGTTTTTT. Translated, it gives CASSRAVLGQGKTGELFF. Full variable domain (missing parts from reference TRBV7-8 and TRBJ2-2): GAGVSQSPRYKVAKRGQDVALRCDPISGHVSLFWYQQALGQGPEFLTYFQNEAQLDKSGLPSDRFFAERPEGSVSTLKIQRTQQEDSAVYLCASSRAVLGQGKTGELFFGEGSRLTVL.

The chain joins TRBV4-2 to TRBJ2-2, with 9 bases that match TRBD1. Germline V gene sequence: CDR1 LGHNA, CDR2 YNFKEQ. With V trimmed by 6 bases and J by 0 bases, 2 bases remained unmatched. The CDR3 contains 15 residues. The CDR3 nucleotides are TGTGCCAGCAGTAACAGGGGGCCGAACACCGGGGAGCTGTTTTTT. Amino acid sequence: CASSNRGPNTGELFF.

This chain joins TRBV28 and TRBJ2-7, with 11 bases matching TRBD2. The V and J ends lost 8 bases and 2 bases, in that order; junction bases with no gene match: 5. CDR1 and CDR2 (germline): MDHEN, SYDVKM. CDR3 length: 14 amino acids. CDR3 DNA sequence: TGTGCCAGCGGGGTAGCGGGAGGGCCCTACGAGCAGTACTTC. Amino acids: CASGVAGGPYEQYF. Complete variable domain (other parts from reference TRBV28 and TRBJ2-7): DVKVTQSSRYLVKRTGEKVFLECVQDMDHENMFWYRQDPGLGLRLIYFSYDVKMKEKGDIPEGYSVSREKKERFSLILESASTNQTSMYLCASGVAGGPYEQYFGPGTRLTVT.

The genes are TRBV19 and TRBJ1-1; D perhaps matches TRBD1 (5 bases). V lost 1 base and J lost 0, with 6 bases in between. This CDR3 spans 14 amino acids. Germline assignment: CDR1 LNHDA and CDR2 SQIVND (reference sequence). The CDR3 loop reads CASSIAGMNTEAFF. DNA for the CDR3: TGTGCCAGTAGTATAGCAGGGATGAACACTGAAGCTTTCTTT. Full variable domain (remainder filled in from reference TRBV19 and TRBJ1-1): DGGITQSPKYLFRKEGQNVTLSCEQNLNHDAMYWYRQDPGQGLRLIYYSQIVNDFQKGDIAEGYSVSREKKESFPLTVTSAQKNPTAFYLCASSIAGMNTEAFFGQGTRLTVV.

This sequence joins TRBV6-5 and TRBJ2-3; the match to TRBD2 covers 7 bases. The trim removed 7 bases at V and 1 base at J, leaving 8 bases unmatched. The CDR3 consists of 15 residues. Germline V gene sequence: CDR1 MNHEY, CDR2 SVGAGI. As DNA, the CDR3 is TGTGCCAGCACTCGACGGGGGGAGGGCACAGATACGCAGTATTTT. It translates to CASTRRGEGTDTQYF.

The V gene is TRBV29-1, the J gene TRBJ2-3, with TRBD2 matching 8 bases. The CDR3 spans 15 residues. From germline, CDR1 is SQVTM and CDR2 ANQGSEA. Trimming took 8 bases from V and 3 from J; bases not matched to a gene: 13. The CDR3 DNA reads as TGCAGCTCGAATAAAGCGGGAGCGGGGACAGATACGCAGTATTTT. Its protein is CSSNKAGAGTDTQYF.

The chain links TRBV6-4 to TRBJ2-1; D may be TRBD1 (7 bases). Trimming cost V 2 bases and J 3 bases, with 11 bases left between them. The CDR3 extends over 15 amino acids. Germline V CDR1 and CDR2: MRHNA, SNTAGT. As DNA, the CDR3 is TGTGCCAGCAGTGACCACAGGGGAGGCTACAATGAGCAGTTCTTC. As protein: CASSDHRGGYNEQFF.

V usage is TRBV7-9 and J usage is TRBJ1-2; 7 bases map to TRBD1. Per the germline V gene, CDR1 is SEHNR and CDR2 is FQNEAQ (reference sequence). V was clipped by 1 base and J by 1 base; unmatched bases: 6. The CDR3 consists of 16 residues. This CDR3 reads CASSLDRGWDNYGYTF. In DNA form, the CDR3 reads TGTGCCAGCAGCTTAGACAGGGGTTGGGATAACTATGGCTACACCTTC. The entire variable domain, with the rest obtained from reference TRBV7-9 and TRBJ1-2, is as follows: DTGVSQNPRHKITKRGQNVTFRCDPISEHNRLYWYRQTLGQGPEFLTYFQNEAQLEKSRLLSDRFSAERPKGSFSTLEIQRTEQGDSAMYLCASSLDRGWDNYGYTFGSGTRLTVV.

The J gene is TRBJ2-7, the V gene TRBV6-5; 9 positions match TRBD1. The CDR3 is 14 residues long. Looked up from germline, CDR1 is MNHEY and CDR2 is SVGAGI. V shed 6 bases, J shed 3 bases, and the junction held 6 bases outside the gene matches. The CDR3 here is CASRATGGYYEQYF. The CDR3 DNA reads as TGTGCCAGCAGGGCGACAGGGGGGTACTACGAGCAGTACTTC.

As regards this clone: Germline is not matched at one junction end, which may reflect a read error. DNA for the CDR3: TGCGCCAGCAGCTTGGTGGGCGGACAGGACAGGCTCTACTATGAGCAGTTCTTC. Its translation is CASSLVGGQDRLYYEQFF. The chain links TRBV5-1 to TRBJ2-1; 7 nucleotides agree with TRBD1. The CDR3 runs 18 residues. The germline V gene encodes CDR1 SGHRS and CDR2 YFSETQ.

This clone is labeled as medium-sized. The chain is built from TRBV7-8 and TRBJ1-1; 8 positions agree with TRBD1. The CDR3 is made up of 12 amino acids. The junction had 0 bases not matched to a gene; V was cut back by 3 bases and J by 6 bases. From germline, CDR1 is SGHVS and CDR2 FQNEAQ. For the CDR3, the DNA is TGTGCCAGCAGCTTGACAGGGGCTGAAGCTTTCTTT. It yields the protein CASSLTGAEAFF. The full variable domain, completed using reference TRBV7-8 and TRBJ1-1, is GAGVSQSPRYKVAKRGQDVALRCDPISGHVSLFWYQQALGQGPEFLTYFQNEAQLDKSGLPSDRFFAERPEGSVSTLKIQRTQQEDSAVYLCASSLTGAEAFFGQGTRLTVV.

The chain uses TRBV5-1 and TRBJ2-3; TRBD2 aligns across 8 bases. Trimming at V came to 4 bases and at J to 6 bases, leaving 13 bases not matched to a gene. The CDR3 length is 16 residues. Germline assignment: CDR1 SGHRS and CDR2 YFSETQ. The CDR3 loop is CASSHLAAGVRDTQYF. CDR3 DNA sequence: TGCGCCAGCAGCCATCTCGCAGCGGGAGTGAGGGATACGCAGTATTTT.

The chain links TRBV5-4 to TRBJ2-1, with 7 bases identical to TRBD1. Germline CDR1 and CDR2: SGHNT and YYREEE (reference sequence). This CDR3 contains 15 residues. With 4 bases clipped from V and 4 bases from J, the junction kept 8 bases outside the gene matches. CDR3 DNA: TGTGCCAGCAGCCTGACAGGGATAGCGTACAATGAGCAGTTCTTC. It encodes CASSLTGIAYNEQFF.

DNA of the CDR3: TGTGCCAGCAAATTGCCTAGCGGGAGGAACAATGAGCAGTTCTTC. Translating gives CASKLPSGRNNEQFF. This chain links TRBV28 with TRBJ2-1; TRBD2 aligns across 11 bases. The CDR3 has 15 residues. Germline V gene data show CDR1 as MDHEN and CDR2 as SYDVKM. V was pared by 7 bases and J by 5 bases, with 7 bases of the junction left unmatched. The variable domain in full, completed from reference TRBV28 and TRBJ2-1, reads DVKVTQSSRYLVKRTGEKVFLECVQDMDHENMFWYRQDPGLGLRLIYFSYDVKMKEKGDIPEGYSVSREKKERFSLILESASTNQTSMYLCASKLPSGRNNEQFFGPGTRLTVL.